This TCR beta chain was identified in a study of regulatory T cells in long-lasting Graves disease. The time point is: newly diagnosed GD, antithyroid drugs for less than 3 months. From RNA extracted from PBMCs, the TCR library was made. In building TCR beta libraries, iRepertoire HTBI primers were used together with Arm-PCR of CDR3 regions. Each CDR3 protein gets one entry after TCRdb re-called the multiplex PCR reads with MiXCR. In the table there are 350,000 to 550,000 distinct CDR3 sequences, 15% of which are singletons. These data are also associated with another study on T cells in Graves' hyperthyroidism and ophthalmopathy. That study reports: Stable hyperthyroidism was separated from ophthalmopathy by a model based on 13 V-J features. With a median lead of around 5.9 months before onset, the model predicted ophthalmopathy.

Material: peripheral blood mononuclear cells (PBMCs), obtained at new diagnosis, from a patient treated with antithyroid drugs. This receptor was identified in a woman in her 30s with Graves disease.

The CDR3 reads CASSTGQGTRNQPQHF. The CDR3 nucleotides read TGTGCCAGCAGCACCGGACAGGGGACGCGCAATCAGCCCCAGCATTTT. The rearrangement links TRBV14 to TRBJ1-5; 9 bases match TRBD1. V trimming: 5 bases; J trimming: 2 bases; junction bases outside the gene matches: 7. This CDR3 is 16 amino acids long. Germline CDR1 SGHDN, CDR2 FVKESK.